The source of this TCR beta chain is a study of human T cells and chemical hapten exposure. Turning to the study itself: An area of 2 cm by roughly 2.2 cm on upper inner arm skin received 2% DPC for sensitization. Alopecia areata, totalis or universalis affected patients who were mostly female. Small differences in pooled library volume mainly drove the variation in TCR yields per sample.

TCRdb reanalysed the RACE reads using MiXCR and keeps one entry per CDR3 protein. In the table there are over 70,000 distinct CDR3 sequences, more than 9% of which are singletons. Study-level findings and limits: With DPC sensitization, TCRs exceeding 1 in 1000 frequency showed no change.

V dropped 2 bases and J dropped 7; count of bases not matched to a gene: 8. The CDR3 is made up of 14 amino acids. CDR1 is DFQATT, CDR2 SNEGSKA, per germline (reference sequence). The time point is: patch test 2, 6 weeks after DPC sensitization. Noted treatment: therapeutic diphenylcyclopropenone sensitization with weekly scalp DPC. This clonotype was picked up a small number of times. What it binds is unknown. The source of this sequence is a man between 18 and 29 years old with alopecia areata. Some clones in this sample may be carry-over from other donors' samples. Material: whole blood, obtained in connection with sensitization to the hapten diphenylcyclopropenone (DPC). This rearrangement joins TRBV20-1 to TRBJ2-3; TRBD2 matches at 8 bases. The CDR3 loop is CSARRPGGQNTQYF. Here the CDR3 DNA reads TGCAGTGCTAGAAGGCCGGGGGGGCAGAATACGCAGTATTTT.